This T cell receptor (beta chain) was sequenced for a study of PD-1 blockade in mismatch repair-deficient tumors. Across the whole study: Patients had 11 to 13 mismatch repair-deficient cancer types and were previously treated and progressing. Study observations and caveats: Tumor-resident clones, often absent from pretreatment blood, expanded after pembrolizumab and then contracted.

The assay was immunoSEQ multiplex PCR, and TCRdb's table has in-frame clones only and misses some. Among about 63,000 clones, 88% were seen once, and the ten largest hold more than 11%. With regard to this clone: The antigen is not known.

From germline, CDR1 is LNHDA and CDR2 SQIVND (reference sequence). This CDR3 contains 15 residues. V was clipped by 5 bases and J by 5 bases, with 16 bases between them. All patients were mismatch repair deficient, assessed by either PCR or immunohistochemistry. TCR sequencing covered a few patients who responded to pembrolizumab. This TCR came from an adult with mismatch repair-deficient cancer. The sample was peripheral blood, taken 52 weeks after starting pembrolizumab. The chain carries TRBV19 and TRBJ2-1; no clear D. This chain's CDR3 is CASSDSPRINNEQFF. In DNA form, the CDR3 reads TGTGCCAGTAGTGATAGCCCCAGAATTAACAATGAGCAGTTCTTC.